This T cell receptor beta chain is drawn from a study of blood T cell repertoires in COVID-19. Study-wide background: COVID-19 samples, acute and convalescent, were from the United States, Italy and Spain. T cells, B-cell-depleted T cells, or PBMCs provided the cDNA or gDNA that served as material.

In the original processing: Amplification of reference gene primers was used by the study to estimate nucleated cell counts. Repertoires were generated with immunoSEQ multiplex PCR, while TCRdb's copy carries only in-frame clones and drops some. V and J calls and clone size come straight from that table; D and trimming were deduced from the DNA. The sample gives about 25,000 clones, about 80% of which show up once; over 20% is in the top ten. Germline V gene sequence: CDR1 SGHRS, CDR2 YFSETQ. The ends were cut back, 1 base at V and 4 bases at J, with 11 bases in the middle. This CDR3 contains 15 residues.

The V and J genes are TRBV5-1 and TRBJ2-2, with D possibly TRBD2 on 5 matching bases. Source material: peripheral blood. The receptor was derived from a human donor in a cohort sampled during active COVID-19. CDR3 DNA sequence: TGCGCCAGCAGCTTGTCCGGGGAGATCACCGGGGAGCTGTTTTTT. It codes for CASSLSGEITGELFF.